The 13 T cell receptor beta chains reported below all come from one sample, sequenced in a study of beta chain features in type 1 diabetes. All of the isolated RNA was reverse transcribed, so expressed TCRB transcripts were sequenced. Only in-frame clones appear in the TCRdb table, and some are missing; sequencing was by immunoSEQ multiplex PCR. The profile shows a few hundred thousand clones, less than 20% of them singletons. The sequenced sample consisted of naive CD4+ T cells from blood. Source of these receptors: a woman between 18 and 29 years old in good health.

This clone was seen a handful of times. The V and J genes are TRBV10-3 and TRBJ2-7, with 8 bases that match TRBD1. The CDR3 loop spans 17 amino acids. The germline CDR1 and CDR2 sequences are ENHRY and SYGVKD. The V segment lost 0 bases and the J segment 4 bases; nucleotides outside the gene matches: 11. The CDR3 loop is CAISESITGGTRYEQYF. As DNA, the CDR3 is TGTGCCATCAGTGAGTCCATAACAGGGGGGACAAGATACGAGCAGTACTTC.

This clone was seen a handful of times. This chain links TRBV30 with TRBJ1-5; TRBD1 might be the D (5 bases). Trimming removed 0 bases at V and 2 bases at J, with 8 bases between. Germline lookup yields CDR1 GTSNPN and CDR2 SVGIG (reference sequence). The CDR3 loop spans 14 amino acids. The DNA for the CDR3 is TGTGCCTGGAGTGTACAGGATGGCAATCAGCCCCAGCATTTT. This sequence encodes CAWSVQDGNQPQHF.

This chain's CDR3 is CASSLGGGTGELFF. CDR3 coding DNA: TGTGCCAGCAGCTTGGGCGGGGGCACCGGGGAGCTGTTTTTT. The chain has TRBV5-6 and TRBJ2-2; 7 bases fit TRBD2. The germline V gene encodes CDR1 SGHDT and CDR2 YYEEEE. J lost 4 bases, V lost 0 bases, and 0 bases had no gene match. The CDR3 is made up of 14 amino acids.

J is TRBJ1-4 and V is TRBV30; tentative D call: TRBD1 (6 bases). CDR3 length: 11 residues. Per the germline V gene, CDR1 is GTSNPN and CDR2 is SVGIG (reference sequence). The V and J ends lost 4 bases and 8 bases respectively, with 8 bases between them. The CDR3 DNA reads as TGTGCCTGGAACAGGGCAGAAAAACTGTTTTTT. It yields the protein CAWNRAEKLFF.

V usage is TRBV5-1 and J usage is TRBJ2-7, with a possible D match to TRBD2 (6 bases). The CDR3 consists of 15 residues. CDR1 SGHRS and CDR2 YFSETQ come from the germline V gene. The V gene lost 1 base and the J gene lost 0 bases, with 11 bases spanning the gap. The CDR3 DNA follows: TGCGCCAGCAGCTTGTACGGGAGTAGCTCCTACGAGCAGTACTTC. This encodes CASSLYGSSSYEQYF.

This clone has just a few counts. The chain carries TRBV19 and TRBJ2-1, with D perhaps matching TRBD2 (5 bases). Looked up from germline, CDR1 is LNHDA and CDR2 is SQIVND (reference sequence). CDR3 length equals 14 residues. V lost 1 base, J lost 6 bases, and 10 bases lay in between. The CDR3 region has the DNA TGTGCCAGTAGTATAGGTGACTACCCCAATGAGCAGTTCTTC. This translates into CASSIGDYPNEQFF.

This clone was recorded a few times. The V and J genes are TRBV19 and TRBJ2-7; TRBD2 matches at 7 bases. Germline values: CDR1 LNHDA, CDR2 SQIVND (reference sequence). The CDR3 covers 14 residues. With 3 bases clipped from V and 2 bases from J, the junction kept 4 bases outside the gene matches. CDR3: CASSIEAGPYEQYF. The CDR3, as DNA: TGTGCCAGTAGTATCGAAGCGGGACCCTACGAGCAGTACTTC.

The V and J genes are TRBV30 and TRBJ2-7, with 10 positions matching TRBD2. CDR3 size: 15 residues. J was trimmed by 6 bases and V by 5 bases; bases with no gene match: 13. Germline V gene data show CDR1 as GTSNPN and CDR2 as SVGIG (reference sequence). Here the CDR3 DNA reads TGTGCCTGGTACCCTAGCGGGAGCTTGGGGCCCGAGCAGTACTTC. This gives the protein CAWYPSGSLGPEQYF.

The chain joins TRBV4-2 to TRBJ2-5; possibly TRBD2 for D (5 bases). Germline CDR1 LGHNA, CDR2 YNFKEQ. Between the trimmed V and J ends, which lost 4 bases and 5 bases, there was a span of 14 bases. The CDR3 extends over 14 amino acids. The DNA for the CDR3 is TGTGCCAGCAGCCCTCCGGGGTCGGGGGAGACCCAGTACTTC. Its translation is CASSPPGSGETQYF.

The sample holds a few counts of this clone. The CDR3 DNA is TGTGCCAGCAGCCCCACGACTAGTGTGGGCGAGCAGTACTTC. It encodes CASSPTTSVGEQYF. The gene calls are TRBV9 and TRBJ2-7; maybe TRBD2 (6 bases). The CDR3 contains 14 residues. CDR1 and CDR2 from the germline V gene are SGDLS and YYNGEE. V gave up 4 bases and J gave up 6 bases, with 17 bases separating them.

V is TRBV5-1 and J is TRBJ1-2; no reliable D call. This CDR3 is 12 amino acids long. V shed 0 bases and J shed 5 bases, with 5 bases lying between them. Germline V gene lookup returns CDR1 SGHRS and CDR2 YFSETQ. CDR3 in amino acids: CASSLDRYGYTF. The CDR3 DNA sequence: TGCGCCAGCAGCTTGGACAGATATGGCTACACCTTC.

This clone has more than one count but fewer than ten. For the CDR3, the DNA is TGTGCCAGCAGCCTTGCCGGGACTAGCGGCCGAGCTAATGAGCAGTTCTTC. This encodes CASSLAGTSGRANEQFF. The chain has TRBV11-2 and TRBJ2-1; 11 positions match TRBD2. Germline CDR1 SGHAT, CDR2 FQNNGV. The V and J ends lost 5 bases and 7 bases, in that order; junction bases with no gene match: 13. There are 17 residues in the CDR3.

V and J are TRBV15 and TRBJ2-1, with 11 bases lining up with TRBD2. Per the germline V gene, CDR1 is LNHNV and CDR2 is YYDKDF (reference sequence). This CDR3 spans 17 amino acids. Germline trimming cut 1 base from V and 3 bases from J; bases unmatched to any gene: 5. The CDR3 DNA is TGTGCCACCAGCAGAGGCGGGACTAGCGGCGGCTACAATGAGCAGTTCTTC. The encoded protein is CATSRGGTSGGYNEQFF.